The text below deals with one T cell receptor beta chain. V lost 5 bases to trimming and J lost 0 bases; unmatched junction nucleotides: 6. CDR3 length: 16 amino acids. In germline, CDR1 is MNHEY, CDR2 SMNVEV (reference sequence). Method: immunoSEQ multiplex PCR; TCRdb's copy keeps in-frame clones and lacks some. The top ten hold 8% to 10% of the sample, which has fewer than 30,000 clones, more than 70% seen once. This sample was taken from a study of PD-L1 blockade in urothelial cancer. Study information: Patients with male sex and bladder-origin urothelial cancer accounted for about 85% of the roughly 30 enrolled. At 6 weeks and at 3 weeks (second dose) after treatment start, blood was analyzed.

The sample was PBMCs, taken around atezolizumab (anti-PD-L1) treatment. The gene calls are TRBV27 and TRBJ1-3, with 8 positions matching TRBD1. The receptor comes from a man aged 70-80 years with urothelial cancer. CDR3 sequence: CASSPTGAVSGNTIYF. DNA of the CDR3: TGTGCCAGCAGTCCGACAGGGGCTGTCTCTGGAAACACCATATATTTT.